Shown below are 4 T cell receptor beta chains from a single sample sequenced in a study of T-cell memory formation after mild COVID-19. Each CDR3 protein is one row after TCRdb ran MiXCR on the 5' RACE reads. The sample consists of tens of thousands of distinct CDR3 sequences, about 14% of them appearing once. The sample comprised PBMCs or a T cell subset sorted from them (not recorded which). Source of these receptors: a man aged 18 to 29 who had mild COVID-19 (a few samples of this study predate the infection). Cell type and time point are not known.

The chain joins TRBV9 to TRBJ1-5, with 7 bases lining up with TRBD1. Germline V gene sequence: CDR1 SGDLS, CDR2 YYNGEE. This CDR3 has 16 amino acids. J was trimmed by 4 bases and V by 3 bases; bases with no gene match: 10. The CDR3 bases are TGTGCCAGCAGCGCCGGTCAGGGGGTTGAGAATCAGCCCCAGCATTTT. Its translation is CASSAGQGVENQPQHF.

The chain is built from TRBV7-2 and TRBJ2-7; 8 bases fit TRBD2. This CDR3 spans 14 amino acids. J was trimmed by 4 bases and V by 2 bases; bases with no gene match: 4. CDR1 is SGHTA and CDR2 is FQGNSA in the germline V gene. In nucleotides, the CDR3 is TGTGCCAGCAGCTTAAGCCGGGGGGGGTACGAGCAGTACTTC. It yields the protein CASSLSRGGYEQYF.

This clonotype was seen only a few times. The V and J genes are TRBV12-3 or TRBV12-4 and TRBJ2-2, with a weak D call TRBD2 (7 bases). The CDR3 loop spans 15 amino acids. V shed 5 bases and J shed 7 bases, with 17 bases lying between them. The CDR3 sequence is CASSPAGGGGGELFF. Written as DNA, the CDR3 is TGTGCCAGCAGTCCCGCCGGGGGAGGGGGCGGGGAGCTGTTTTTT.

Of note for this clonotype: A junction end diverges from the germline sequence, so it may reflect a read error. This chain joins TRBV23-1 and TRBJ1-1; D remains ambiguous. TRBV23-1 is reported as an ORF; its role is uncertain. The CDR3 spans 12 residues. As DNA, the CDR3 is TGCTCCAGTGACGTACGGAACACTGAAGCTTTCTTT. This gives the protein CSSDVRNTEAFF.